These 20 T cell receptor beta chains came from one sample sequenced in a study of shared clonotypes between healthy human individuals (dated by TCRdb to the early 2020s). The method was the immunoSEQ multiplex PCR assay. Drawn from immuneACCESS, this table holds only the in-frame rearrangements with V and J called that TCRdb kept. Clones are partly lost; checked studies trace under half to an unresolved V gene and leave the rest unexplained. The sample table lists about 470,000 clones, 75% to 85% of them with a count of one. The ten largest clones add up to about 13% of the sample. Material: PBMCs. All receptors come from a woman aged 40 to 55 in good health. Some clones in this sample may be carry-over from other donors' samples.

The chain is built from TRBV7-3 and TRBJ2-2, with D possibly being TRBD1 or TRBD2 (5 bases each). The CDR3 sequence is 14 residues long. V was clipped by 6 bases and J by 1 base, with 9 bases between them. Germline loops: CDR1 SGHTA, CDR2 FQGTGA. CDR3 nucleotide sequence: TGTGCCAGCAGGGGACCAGGGAACACCGGGGAGCTGTTTTTT. It encodes CASRGPGNTGELFF.

The chain carries TRBV11-1 and TRBJ2-7; 8 nucleotides match TRBD1. CDR3 length: 14 amino acids. Per the germline V gene, CDR1 is SGHAT and CDR2 is FQDESV (reference sequence). The ends lost 4 bases at V and 5 bases at J; junction bases unmatched: 7. This CDR3 is CASSSSRGPDEQYF. The CDR3 bases are TGTGCCAGCAGCTCTAGCAGGGGGCCCGACGAGCAGTACTTC.

Of note for this clone: Other DNA variants within this sample encode the same CDR3. The CDR3 region is CASTSSYEQYF. The CDR3 nucleotides are TGTGCCAGCACAAGCTCCTACGAGCAGTACTTC. J is TRBJ2-7 and V is TRBV28; D gene uncertain. CDR1 is MDHEN and CDR2 is SYDVKM in the germline V gene. The germline V and J ends were trimmed by 7 bases and 0 bases, with 4 bases remaining between them. CDR3 length: 11 amino acids.

The chain uses TRBV25-1 and TRBJ2-7; unclear D gene. V was clipped by 3 bases and J by 3 bases, with 6 bases between them. CDR1 is MGHDK and CDR2 is SYGVNS in the germline V gene. The CDR3 has 12 residues. The CDR3 region is CASSDNDYEQYF. The DNA of the CDR3 is TGTGCCAGCAGTGATAACGACTACGAGCAGTACTTC.

In this sample, this clone turned up a few times. The rearrangement uses TRBV10-3 and TRBJ1-4; a weak D match, TRBD1 (5 bases). Trimming removed 4 bases from V and 3 bases from J, with 6 bases in between. The CDR3 runs to 13 residues. The V gene's germline CDR1 is ENHRY and CDR2 SYGVKD. The CDR3 loop is CAISGRANEKLFF. DNA for the CDR3: TGTGCCATCAGTGGCAGGGCTAATGAAAAACTGTTTTTT.

The chain recombines TRBV5-1 with TRBJ2-5, with D tentatively TRBD2 (6 bases). The CDR3 contains 15 residues. V shed 4 bases and J shed 2 bases, with 15 bases lying between them. CDR1 and CDR2 (germline): SGHRS, YFSETQ. This chain's CDR3 is CASSAPRLGQETQYF. CDR3 coding DNA: TGCGCCAGCAGCGCCCCTAGACTAGGACAAGAGACCCAGTACTTC.

V usage is TRBV5-1 and J usage is TRBJ2-1; D gene unclear. V shed 0 bases and J shed 9 bases, with 10 bases lying between them. Germline V gene data show CDR1 as SGHRS and CDR2 as YFSETQ. The CDR3 length is 13 residues. CDR3 in DNA: TGCGCCAGCAGCTTGGGAGTGGATGGTGAGCAGTTCTTC. This codes for CASSLGVDGEQFF.

Many counts were recorded for this clone. V gene TRBV28 combines with J gene TRBJ2-7, with a tentative D call TRBD1 (7 bases). V was clipped by 3 bases and J by 6 bases, with 15 bases between them. CDR3 length: 14 amino acids. Germline V gene data show CDR1 as MDHEN and CDR2 as SYDVKM. The CDR3 bases are TGTGCCAGCAGTTTCCCGGCCAGGGGGGTCGAGCAGTACTTC. Translating it yields CASSFPARGVEQYF.

This clone was recorded a few times. The genes are TRBV30 and TRBJ2-7, with TRBD2 identical over 13 bases. The CDR3 loop spans 16 amino acids. From germline, CDR1 is GTSNPN and CDR2 SVGIG (reference sequence). The V segment lost 2 bases and the J segment 3 bases; nucleotides outside the gene matches: 7. CDR3 nucleotides: TGTGCCTGGAGTTCTCCGGGACTAGCGGGACGCTACGAGCAGTACTTC. It is translated as CAWSSPGLAGRYEQYF.

A note on this clone: In the same sample, other DNA sequences code for this CDR3. The chain links TRBV5-1 to TRBJ2-7; no definite D call. The CDR3 totals 13 residues. V was shortened by 0 bases and J by 4 bases, with 8 bases between the two germline ends. Germline V gene data show CDR1 as SGHRS and CDR2 as YFSETQ. CDR3 protein: CASSLGQLYEQYF. The CDR3 nucleotides read TGCGCCAGCAGCTTGGGGCAGTTGTACGAGCAGTACTTC.

The rearrangement uses TRBV19 and TRBJ2-1, with D tentatively TRBD2 (5 bases). CDR3 length: 15 amino acids. Trimming removed 2 bases at V and 4 bases at J, with 12 bases between. The germline CDR1 and CDR2 sequences are LNHDA and SQIVND (reference sequence). In DNA form, the CDR3 reads TGTGCCAGTAGTATAACCCGGGAAAAATACAATGAGCAGTTCTTC. This encodes CASSITREKYNEQFF.

The CDR3: CARSLDVEVLKEKLFF. The CDR3 region has the DNA TGTGCCAGAAGCTTGGATGTTGAGGTGCTGAAAGAAAAACTGTTTTTT. This chain uses TRBV5-3 with TRBJ1-4; D remains ambiguous. TRBV5-3 is sorted into the ORF group, with uncertain function. The V end lost 0 bases, the J end lost 8 bases, and 17 bases lay between the germline ends. The CDR3 spans 16 residues.

The J gene is TRBJ2-3, the V gene TRBV6-1; D call uncertain. The germline CDR1 and CDR2 sequences are MNHNS and SASEGT. The CDR3 length is 13 residues. V lost 2 bases and J 2 bases, leaving 5 bases between the germline ends. The CDR3 spells CASSERSTDTQYF. CDR3 nucleotide sequence: TGTGCCAGCAGTGAACGTTCCACAGATACGCAGTATTTT.

The CDR3 region has the DNA TGTGCCAGCAGCTTGGGGGCCGGACTAGGCTACGAGCAGTACTTC. Protein sequence: CASSLGAGLGYEQYF. The V gene is TRBV5-6, the J gene TRBJ2-7; 7 nucleotides match TRBD2. V lost 0 bases and J lost 3; bases outside the gene matches: 6. The CDR3 covers 15 residues. In germline, CDR1 is SGHDT, CDR2 YYEEEE.

The rearrangement links TRBV7-3 to TRBJ2-3; 9 bases map to TRBD2. The length of the CDR3 is 17 residues. Germline trimming cut 5 bases from V and 6 bases from J; bases unmatched to any gene: 15. Germline-derived CDR1 and CDR2 are SGHTA and FQGTGA. CDR3 sequence reads: CASSRYRAAGGLDTQYF. CDR3 DNA sequence: TGTGCCAGCAGCCGTTATAGGGCGGCGGGAGGGCTCGATACGCAGTATTTT.

DNA for the CDR3: TGTGCCAGCAGCCGTCAGGGTACCGTTGACGAAAAACTGTTTTTT. It codes for CASSRQGTVDEKLFF. The J gene is TRBJ1-4, the V gene TRBV7-2; D is possibly TRBD1 (5 bases). Looked up from germline, CDR1 is SGHTA and CDR2 is FQGNSA. V lost 5 bases and J 8 bases, leaving 18 bases between the germline ends. The CDR3 covers 15 residues.

The chain combines TRBV2 with TRBJ2-5; D perhaps matches TRBD1 (6 bases). The CDR3 has 17 residues. Between the trimmed V and J ends, which lost 8 bases and 7 bases, there was a span of 29 bases. CDR1 and CDR2 (germline): SNHLY, FYNNEI. The CDR3 spells CASLPKGVDAPKWTQYF. The CDR3 region has the DNA TGTGCCAGCCTACCCAAGGGGGTCGATGCCCCAAAGTGGACCCAGTACTTC.

The rearrangement uses TRBV4-2 and TRBJ2-1; 11 bases map to TRBD2. Unmatched junction bases numbered 9, after V lost 6 bases and J lost 2 bases. Germline CDR1 and CDR2: LGHNA and YNFKEQ. The CDR3 length is 17 residues. CDR3 sequence reads: CASRPGLADPAYNEQFF. CDR3 nucleotides: TGTGCCAGCAGACCGGGACTAGCGGACCCCGCCTACAATGAGCAGTTCTTC.

The genes are TRBV5-1 and TRBJ2-1; D unresolved. The CDR3 extends over 17 amino acids. Germline values: CDR1 SGHRS, CDR2 YFSETQ. Trimming cost V 0 bases and J 0 bases, with 13 bases left between them. CDR3 bases: TGCGCCAGCAGCTTGGTGGCACAGAGAAGCTCCTACAATGAGCAGTTCTTC. Protein product: CASSLVAQRSSYNEQFF.

The rearrangement uses TRBV4-2 and TRBJ1-5, with TRBD1 identical over 10 bases. The CDR3 has 16 amino acids. Germline V CDR1 and CDR2: LGHNA, YNFKEQ. V gave up 0 bases and J gave up 1 base; unmatched junction bases: 0. The CDR3 sequence is CASSQEGQGSNQPQHF. The CDR3 DNA is TGTGCCAGCAGCCAAGAGGGACAGGGGAGCAATCAGCCCCAGCATTTT.